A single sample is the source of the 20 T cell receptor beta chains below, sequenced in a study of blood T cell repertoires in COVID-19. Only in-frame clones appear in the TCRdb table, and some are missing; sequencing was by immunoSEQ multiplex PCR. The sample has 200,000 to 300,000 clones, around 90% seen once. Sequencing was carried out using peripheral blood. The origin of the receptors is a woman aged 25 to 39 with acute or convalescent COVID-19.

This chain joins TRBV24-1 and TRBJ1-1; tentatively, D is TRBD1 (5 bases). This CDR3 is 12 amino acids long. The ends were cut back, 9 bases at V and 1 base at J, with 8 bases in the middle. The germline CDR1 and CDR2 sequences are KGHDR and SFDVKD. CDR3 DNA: TGTGCCACCGGGGGGAAGAACACTGAAGCTTTCTTT. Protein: CATGGKNTEAFF.

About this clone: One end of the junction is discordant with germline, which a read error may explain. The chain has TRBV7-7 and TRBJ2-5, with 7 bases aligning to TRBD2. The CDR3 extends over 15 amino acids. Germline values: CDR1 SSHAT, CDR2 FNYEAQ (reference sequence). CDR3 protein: CASSSSAGIQETQYF. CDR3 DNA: TGTGCTAGCAGCTCCTCAGCGGGAATCCAAGAGACCCAGTACTTC.

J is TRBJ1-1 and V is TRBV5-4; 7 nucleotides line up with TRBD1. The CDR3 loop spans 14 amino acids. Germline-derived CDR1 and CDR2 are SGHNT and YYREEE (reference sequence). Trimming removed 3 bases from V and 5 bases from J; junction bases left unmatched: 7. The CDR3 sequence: CASSSPQGWTEAFF. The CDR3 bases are TGTGCCAGCAGCTCCCCACAGGGGTGGACTGAAGCTTTCTTT.

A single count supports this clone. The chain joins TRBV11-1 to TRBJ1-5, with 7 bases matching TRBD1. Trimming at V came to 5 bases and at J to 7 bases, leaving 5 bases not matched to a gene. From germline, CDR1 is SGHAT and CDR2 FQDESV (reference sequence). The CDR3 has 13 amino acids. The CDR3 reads CASSQDRVQPQHF. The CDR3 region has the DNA TGTGCCAGCAGCCAAGACAGGGTCCAGCCCCAGCATTTT.

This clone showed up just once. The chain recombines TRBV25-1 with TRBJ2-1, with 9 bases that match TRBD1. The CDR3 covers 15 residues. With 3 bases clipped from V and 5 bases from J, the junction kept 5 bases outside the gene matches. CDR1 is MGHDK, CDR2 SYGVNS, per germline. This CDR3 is CASSDTGTGNNEQFF. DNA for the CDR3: TGTGCCAGCAGTGACACCGGGACAGGGAACAATGAGCAGTTCTTC.

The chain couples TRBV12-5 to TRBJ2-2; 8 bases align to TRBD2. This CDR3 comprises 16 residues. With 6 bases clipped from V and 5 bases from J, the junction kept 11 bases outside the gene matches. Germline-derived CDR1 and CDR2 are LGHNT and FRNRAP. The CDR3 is CASGPTGRAGTGELFF. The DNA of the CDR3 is TGTGCTAGTGGACCCACCGGGAGGGCTGGTACCGGGGAGCTGTTTTTT.

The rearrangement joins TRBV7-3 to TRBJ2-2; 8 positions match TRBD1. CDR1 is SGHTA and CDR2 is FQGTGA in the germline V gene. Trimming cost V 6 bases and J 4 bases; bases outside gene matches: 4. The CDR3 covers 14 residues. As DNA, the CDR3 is TGTGCCAGCAGTACGGGACAGGTCACCGGGGAGCTGTTTTTT. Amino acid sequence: CASSTGQVTGELFF.

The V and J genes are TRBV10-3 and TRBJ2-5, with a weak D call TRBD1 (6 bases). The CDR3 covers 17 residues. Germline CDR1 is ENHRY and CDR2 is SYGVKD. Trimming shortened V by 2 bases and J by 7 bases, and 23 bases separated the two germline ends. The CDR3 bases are TGTGCCATCAGTGAGATTTCACAGGGCAGCACTCGGGGGACCCAGTACTTC. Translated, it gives CAISEISQGSTRGTQYF.

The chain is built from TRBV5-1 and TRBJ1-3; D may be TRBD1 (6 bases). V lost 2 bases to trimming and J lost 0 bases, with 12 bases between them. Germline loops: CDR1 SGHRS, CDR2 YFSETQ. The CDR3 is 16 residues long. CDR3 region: CASSFADSASGNTIYF. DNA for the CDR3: TGCGCCAGCAGCTTTGCGGACAGCGCCTCTGGAAACACCATATATTTT.

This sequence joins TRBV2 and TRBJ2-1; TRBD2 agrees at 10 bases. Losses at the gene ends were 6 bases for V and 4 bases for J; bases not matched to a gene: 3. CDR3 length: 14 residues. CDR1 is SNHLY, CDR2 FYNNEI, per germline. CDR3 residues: CASRPTSGYNEQFF. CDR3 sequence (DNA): TGTGCCAGCAGACCGACTAGCGGGTACAATGAGCAGTTCTTC.

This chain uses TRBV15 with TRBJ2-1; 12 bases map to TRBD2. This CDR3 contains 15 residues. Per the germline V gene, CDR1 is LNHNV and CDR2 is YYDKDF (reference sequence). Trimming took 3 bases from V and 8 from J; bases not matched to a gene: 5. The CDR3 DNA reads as TGTGCCACCAGCAGGGAGACTAGCGGGAGCTATGAGCAGTTCTTC. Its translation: CATSRETSGSYEQFF.

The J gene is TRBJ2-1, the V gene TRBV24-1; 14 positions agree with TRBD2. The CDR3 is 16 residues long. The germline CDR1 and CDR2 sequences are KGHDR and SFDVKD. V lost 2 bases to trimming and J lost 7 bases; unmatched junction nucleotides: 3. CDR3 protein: CATSDYGTSGRNEQFF. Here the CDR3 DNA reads TGTGCCACCAGTGATTACGGGACTAGCGGGAGAAATGAGCAGTTCTTC.

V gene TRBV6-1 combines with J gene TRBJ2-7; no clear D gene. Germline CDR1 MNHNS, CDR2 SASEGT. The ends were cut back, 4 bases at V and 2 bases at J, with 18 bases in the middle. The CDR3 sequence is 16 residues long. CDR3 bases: TGTGCCAGCAGTGCGTTGTCAGGTGCAAAGCCCTACGAGCAGTACTTC. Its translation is CASSALSGAKPYEQYF.

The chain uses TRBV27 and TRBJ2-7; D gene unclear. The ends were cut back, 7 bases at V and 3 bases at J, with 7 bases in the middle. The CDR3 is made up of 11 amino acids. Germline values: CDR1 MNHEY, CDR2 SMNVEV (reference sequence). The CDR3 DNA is TGTGCCAGCACCTTCGGCTACGAGCAGTACTTC. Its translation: CASTFGYEQYF.

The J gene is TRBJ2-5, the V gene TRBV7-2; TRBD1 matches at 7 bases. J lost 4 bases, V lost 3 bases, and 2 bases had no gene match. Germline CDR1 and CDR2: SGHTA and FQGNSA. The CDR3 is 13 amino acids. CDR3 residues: CASSFPGGETQYF. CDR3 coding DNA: TGTGCCAGCAGCTTTCCAGGGGGAGAGACCCAGTACTTC.

The CDR3 spells CASSLIQGGTNYGYTF. CDR3 nucleotides: TGTGCCAGCAGCTTGATACAGGGAGGGACTAACTATGGCTACACCTTC. The chain carries TRBV5-6 and TRBJ1-2, with TRBD1 as a possible D gene (6 bases). Trimming removed 1 base at V and 0 bases at J, with 13 bases between. This CDR3 comprises 16 residues. Germline V lookup: CDR1 SGHDT, CDR2 YYEEEE.

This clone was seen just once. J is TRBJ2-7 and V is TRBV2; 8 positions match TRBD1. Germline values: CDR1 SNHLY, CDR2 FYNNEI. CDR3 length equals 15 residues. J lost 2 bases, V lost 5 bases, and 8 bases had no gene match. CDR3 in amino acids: CASSSDRGAAYEQYF. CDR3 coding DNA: TGTGCCAGCAGTTCCGACAGGGGTGCGGCCTACGAGCAGTACTTC.

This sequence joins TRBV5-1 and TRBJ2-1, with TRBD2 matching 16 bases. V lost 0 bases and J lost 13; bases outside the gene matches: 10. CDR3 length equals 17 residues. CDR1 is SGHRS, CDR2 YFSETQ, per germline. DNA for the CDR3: TGCGCCAGCAGCTTGGAGACAGCGGGACTAGCGGGAGGGCGACAGTTCTTC. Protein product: CASSLETAGLAGGRQFF. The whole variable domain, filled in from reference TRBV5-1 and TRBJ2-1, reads KAGVTQTPRYLIKTRGQQVTLSCSPISGHRSVSWYQQTPGQGLQFLFEYFSETQRNKGNFPGRFSGRQFSNSRSEMNVSTLELGDSALYLCASSLETAGLAGGRQFFGPGTRLTVL.

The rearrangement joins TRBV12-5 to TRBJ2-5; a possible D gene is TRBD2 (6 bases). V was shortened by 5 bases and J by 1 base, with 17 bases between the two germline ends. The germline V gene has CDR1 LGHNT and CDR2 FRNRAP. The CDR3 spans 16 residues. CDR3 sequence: CASGLKLGGAQETQYF. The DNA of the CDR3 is TGTGCTAGTGGTCTGAAACTAGGCGGGGCCCAAGAGACCCAGTACTTC.

The CDR3 spells CASSIYGNSYEQYF. DNA of the CDR3: TGTGCCAGTAGTATATACGGTAACTCCTACGAGCAGTACTTC. This sequence joins TRBV19 and TRBJ2-7, with D hard to call. This CDR3 is 14 amino acids long. CDR1 LNHDA and CDR2 SQIVND come from the germline V gene (reference sequence). V lost 2 bases and J 0 bases, leaving 8 bases between the germline ends.